These 6 T cell receptor beta chains share one sample of origin, sequenced in a study of T cell responses to AZD1222 COVID-19 vaccine. The assay was immunoSEQ multiplex PCR, and TCRdb's table has in-frame clones only and misses some. The sample holds roughly 120,000 clones, approximately 90% seen once. Sequencing used peripheral blood, obtained 28 days after the second AZD1222 dose. Every receptor here comes from an adult who received the AZD1222 COVID-19 vaccine.

The rearrangement uses TRBV20-1 and TRBJ1-2; D remains unclear. Between the trimmed V and J ends, which lost 0 bases and 7 bases, there was a span of 6 bases. Germline assignment: CDR1 DFQATT and CDR2 SNEGSKA (reference sequence). This CDR3 has 11 amino acids. The CDR3 region is CSARDGGGYTF. As DNA, the CDR3 is TGCAGTGCTAGAGATGGAGGTGGCTACACCTTC.

This clone occurred a few times. This rearrangement joins TRBV3-1 (or the pseudogene TRBV3-2) to TRBJ1-6; a possible D gene is TRBD1 (6 bases). The CDR3 sequence is 15 residues long. The germline CDR1 and CDR2 sequences are LGHDT and YNNKEL (reference sequence). The ends were cut back, 0 bases at V and 13 bases at J, with 16 bases in the middle. CDR3 DNA: TGTGCCAGCAGCCAAGATTTTGCGACAGGAATCCCCCTCCACTTT. It is translated as CASSQDFATGIPLHF.

The gene calls are TRBV18 and TRBJ2-2; no definite D call. Germline lookup yields CDR1 KGHSH and CDR2 LQKENI. The CDR3 is 13 amino acids. V gave up 3 bases and J gave up 8 bases, with 10 bases separating them. The DNA for the CDR3 is TGTGCCAGCTCACCGGAATTAGGTGGGGAGCTGTTTTTT. Protein sequence: CASSPELGGELFF.

The chain uses TRBV11-2 and TRBJ1-6; D unclear. Per germline, CDR1 SGHAT and CDR2 FQNNGV. The V end lost 2 bases, the J end lost 10 bases, and 12 bases lay between the germline ends. There are 14 residues in the CDR3. CDR3 amino acids: CASSLSPEGSPLHF. The CDR3 nucleotides are TGTGCCAGCAGCTTAAGTCCGGAGGGATCACCCCTCCACTTT.

This clone was seen a single time. This rearrangement joins TRBV19 to TRBJ2-3; 13 nucleotides line up with TRBD2. With 3 bases clipped from V and 3 bases from J, the junction kept 9 bases outside the gene matches. CDR1 and CDR2 from the germline V gene are LNHDA and SQIVND (reference sequence). The CDR3 extends over 18 amino acids. As DNA, the CDR3 is TGTGCCAGTAGTATGAACCCAACGACTAGCGGGGGGACAGATACGCAGTATTTT. This sequence encodes CASSMNPTTSGGTDTQYF.

This clone was picked up one time. The chain couples TRBV10-3 to TRBJ2-7; the D gene is possibly TRBD1 (6 bases). V shed 10 bases and J shed 3 bases, with 22 bases lying between them. This CDR3 region has 15 residues. CDR1 ENHRY and CDR2 SYGVKD come from the germline V gene. The CDR3 reads CANAKNPGTHYEQYF. As DNA, the CDR3 is TGTGCCAACGCTAAAAACCCTGGGACACACTACGAGCAGTACTTC.